This entry concerns a single TCR beta chain. Its antigen is not known. Clones were read by immunoSEQ multiplex PCR, and TCRdb kept only the in-frame ones, dropping some. In the table there are 2 million to 2.5 million clones, approximately 95% of which are singletons. The sample originates from a study of shared clonotypes between healthy human individuals. General study findings and limits: Sampling covered blood only; tissue repertoires likely differ.

V lost 5 bases to trimming and J lost 4 bases, with 20 bases between them. Germline lookup yields CDR1 MDHEN and CDR2 SYDVKM. The CDR3 loop spans 16 amino acids. The chain employs TRBV28 and TRBJ1-2; tentative D call: TRBD1 (6 bases). The receptor comes from a man younger than 35 in good health. Some clones in this sample may be carry-over from other donors' samples. Input material: naive CD4+ T cells from PBMCs. The subset here: CD45RA+ positively selected. CDR3 nucleotide sequence: TGTGCCAGCAGTCCGAGGTCAGGGGCCATCCCCTATGGCTACACCTTC. It is translated as CASSPRSGAIPYGYTF.